These T cell receptor beta chains were read from a single sample in a study of cytomegalovirus exposure and HLA in healthy donors. This table comes from immunoSEQ multiplex PCR, and its TCRdb copy is limited to in-frame clones, with some not included. Of tens of thousands of clones listed, around 85% are singletons. The sample consisted of PBMCs. The receptors stem from a man aged 18 to 30 in good health and CMV-seronegative. CDR3s include the opening cysteine and the closing phenylalanine or tryptophan. Each record gives: clone size, J gene, V gene, D gene, CDR3 protein, CDR3 DNA. D genes are given only for firm matches. Only some rows state a clone size, as once, few, many or a class for expanded clones.

size: NA
J: TRBJ2-7
V: TRBV25-1
D: NA
CDR3: CASSARSPTYEQYF
DNA: TGTGCCAGCAGCGCCCGATCCCCTACCTACGAGCAGTACTTC

size: NA
J: TRBJ2-3
V: TRBV9
D: NA
CDR3: CASSVGLPTDTQYF
DNA: TGTGCCAGCAGCGTAGGTCTACCCACAGATACGCAGTATTTT

size: NA
J: TRBJ1-2
V: TRBV6-1
D: NA
CDR3: CASSEKWGGTYGYTF
DNA: TGTGCCAGCAGTGAAAAATGGGGCGGAACCTATGGCTACACCTTC

size: NA
J: TRBJ1-1
V: TRBV2
D: TRBD1
CDR3: CASKTGANTEAFF
DNA: TGTGCCAGCAAAACAGGGGCGAACACTGAAGCTTTCTTT

size: once
J: TRBJ2-7
V: TRBV5-1
D: TRBD1
CDR3: CASKTGTGTYEQYF
DNA: TGCGCCAGCAAAACCGGGACAGGGACCTACGAGCAGTACTTC

size: NA
J: TRBJ1-2
V: TRBV4-3
D: TRBD1
CDR3: CASSQVGTGLNYGYTF
DNA: TGCGCCAGCAGCCAAGTTGGGACAGGCCTTAACTATGGCTACACCTTC

size: NA
J: TRBJ2-7
V: TRBV5-1
D: TRBD2
CDR3: CASTEGLAYEQYF
DNA: TGCGCCAGCACTGAGGGACTAGCCTACGAGCAGTACTTC

size: NA
J: TRBJ1-2
V: TRBV27
D: TRBD1
CDR3: CASRADPGQYVGYTF
DNA: TGTGCCAGCAGGGCAGATCCGGGACAGTATGTAGGCTACACCTTC

size: NA
J: TRBJ2-7
V: TRBV18
D: TRBD2
CDR3: CASSPPITSVKFREQYF
DNA: TGTGCCAGCTCACCACCAATAACTAGCGTGAAGTTTCGGGAGCAGTACTTC

size: NA
J: TRBJ1-1
V: TRBV5-6
D: NA
CDR3: CASAGVTEAFF
DNA: TGTGCCAGCGCAGGTGTGACTGAAGCTTTCTTT

size: NA
J: TRBJ2-7
V: TRBV9
D: NA
CDR3: CASSARGQGNFYEQYF
DNA: TGTGCCAGCAGCGCGCGAGGTCAGGGAAACTTCTACGAGCAGTACTTC

size: NA
J: TRBJ1-2
V: TRBV19
D: TRBD1
CDR3: CASREGQAGYGYTF
DNA: TGTGCCAGTAGAGAAGGACAGGCGGGCTATGGCTACACCTTC

size: NA
J: TRBJ2-2
V: TRBV5-1
D: NA
CDR3: CASSVSTANTGELFF
DNA: TGCGCCAGCAGCGTAAGTACAGCGAACACCGGGGAGCTGTTTTTT

size: few
J: TRBJ1-4
V: TRBV6-6
D: NA
CDR3: CASSRIIQGPVEKLFF
DNA: TGTGCCAGCAGCCGTATCATCCAGGGTCCAGTGGAAAAACTGTTTTTT

size: NA
J: TRBJ1-1
V: TRBV7-3
D: NA
CDR3: CASSLTGGHLNTEAFF
DNA: TGTGCCAGCAGCTTAACGGGGGGGCACCTGAACACTGAAGCTTTCTTT

size: NA
J: TRBJ2-3
V: TRBV6-1
D: NA
CDR3: CASSETGDSTDTQYF
DNA: TGTGCCAGCAGTGAAACGGGGGATAGCACAGATACGCAGTATTTT

size: NA
J: TRBJ2-7
V: TRBV9
D: TRBD2
CDR3: CASSVASGREQYF
DNA: TGTGCCAGCAGCGTAGCTAGCGGGAGAGAGCAGTACTTC

size: NA
J: TRBJ1-2
V: TRBV5-1
D: NA
CDR3: CASSLDPGREGGYTF
DNA: TGCGCCAGCAGCTTGGATCCGGGGCGGGAGGGTGGCTACACCTTC

size: NA
J: TRBJ1-1
V: TRBV12-5
D: NA
CDR3: CASGLVRGAPRPNTEAFF
DNA: TGTGCTAGTGGTTTGGTACGGGGGGCGCCTAGACCGAACACTGAAGCTTTCTTT

size: NA
J: TRBJ2-7
V: TRBV18
D: TRBD2
CDR3: CASSLSSGRAIEQYF
DNA: TGTGCCAGCTCACTTTCTAGCGGGAGGGCGATCGAGCAGTACTTC

size: NA
J: TRBJ1-4
V: TRBV30
D: TRBD1
CDR3: CACNGDRRATNEKLFF
DNA: TGTGCCTGTAACGGGGACAGGAGAGCAACTAATGAAAAACTGTTTTTT

size: NA
J: TRBJ1-1
V: TRBV30
D: NA
CDR3: CAWSGEGVSNTEAFF
DNA: TGTGCCTGGAGTGGGGAGGGGGTCTCGAACACTGAAGCTTTCTTT

size: once
J: TRBJ2-7
V: TRBV6-5
D: TRBD2
CDR3: CASSGTSGSSGEQYF
DNA: TGTGCCAGCAGCGGGACTAGCGGGAGTTCGGGGGAGCAGTACTTC